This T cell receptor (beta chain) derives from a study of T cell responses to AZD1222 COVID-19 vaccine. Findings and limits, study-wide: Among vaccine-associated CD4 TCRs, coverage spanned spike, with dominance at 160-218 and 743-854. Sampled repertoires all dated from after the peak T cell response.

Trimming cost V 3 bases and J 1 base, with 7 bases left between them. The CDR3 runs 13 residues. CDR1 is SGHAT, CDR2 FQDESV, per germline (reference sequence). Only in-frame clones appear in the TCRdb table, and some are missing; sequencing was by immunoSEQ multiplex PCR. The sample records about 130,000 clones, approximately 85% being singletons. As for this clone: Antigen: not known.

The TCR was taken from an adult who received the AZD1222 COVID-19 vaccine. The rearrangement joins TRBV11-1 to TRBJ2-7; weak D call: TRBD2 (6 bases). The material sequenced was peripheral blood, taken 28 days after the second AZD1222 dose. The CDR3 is CASSFGGSYEQYF. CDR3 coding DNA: TGTGCCAGCAGCTTCGGGGGTTCCTACGAGCAGTACTTC.